The clone carrying this T cell receptor beta chain was observed once. Its antigen is undetermined. From germline, CDR1 is LNHDA and CDR2 SQIVND (reference sequence). The J segment lost 2 bases and the V segment lost 4 bases, leaving 3 bases of the junction unmatched. CDR3 size: 14 residues. The data stem from a study of T cell responses to AZD1222 COVID-19 vaccine. General study results and limits: Recipients of AZD1222 seropositive at baseline numbered only 6 or 7. When two AZD1222 doses had been given, Spike-specific TCR breadth and depth rose.

The data were produced by immunoSEQ multiplex PCR, yet TCRdb's version contains in-frame clones alone and is incomplete. The sample contains some 120,000 clones, 75% to 90% of which appear only once. Second-dose timings of about 4 or about 12 weeks were pooled. The specimen was peripheral blood, collected 28 days after the second AZD1222 dose. This sequence originates from an adult who received the AZD1222 COVID-19 vaccine. The chain couples TRBV19 to TRBJ1-1; 8 positions agree with TRBD1. The DNA for the CDR3 is TGTGCCAGTAGTACGGACAGGGTAAACACTGAAGCTTTCTTT. Translating it yields CASSTDRVNTEAFF.